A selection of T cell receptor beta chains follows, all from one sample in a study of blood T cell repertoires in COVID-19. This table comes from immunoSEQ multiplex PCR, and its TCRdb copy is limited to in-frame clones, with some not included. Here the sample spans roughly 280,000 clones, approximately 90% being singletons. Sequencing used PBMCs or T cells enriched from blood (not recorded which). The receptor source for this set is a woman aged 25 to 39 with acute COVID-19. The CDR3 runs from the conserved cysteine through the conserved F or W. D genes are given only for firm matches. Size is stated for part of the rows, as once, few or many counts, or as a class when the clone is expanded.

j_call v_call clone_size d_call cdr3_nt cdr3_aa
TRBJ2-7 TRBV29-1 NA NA TGCAGCGTTCGGGTGGCGGGATTCCCCTACGAGCAGTACTTC CSVRVAGFPYEQYF
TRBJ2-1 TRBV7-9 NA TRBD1 TGTGCCAGCAGCTTAGCGCAGGGGGATATTAATGAGCAGTTCTTC CASSLAQGDINEQFF
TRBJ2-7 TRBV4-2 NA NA TGTGCCAGCAGCCAAGACAGGTGGGGGACAACGGGATACGAGCAGTACTTC CASSQDRWGTTGYEQYF
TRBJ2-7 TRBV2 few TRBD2 TGTGCCAGCAGTGTGGGGGGAAGTGGCGCGGGAGGACACGAGCAGTACTTC CASSVGGSGAGGHEQYF
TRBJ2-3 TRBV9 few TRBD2 TGTGCCAGCAGCGTTCTAGCGGGAGGGCCGTCAGATACGCAGTATTTT CASSVLAGGPSDTQYF
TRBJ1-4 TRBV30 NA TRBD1 TGTGCCTGGAGGGGACAGGGTGGTGAAAAACTGTTTTTT CAWRGQGGEKLFF
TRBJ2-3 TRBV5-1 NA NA TGCGCCAGCAGCCTAGAAATGACAGATACGCAGTATTTT CASSLEMTDTQYF
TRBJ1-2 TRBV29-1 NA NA TGCAGCGTTGAGGACAGACGGACGGGACACTATGGCTACACCTTC CSVEDRRTGHYGYTF
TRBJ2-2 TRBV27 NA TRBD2 TGTGCCAGCACATGGAGTAGCGGGAGGGCCTACACCGGGGAGCTGTTTTTT CASTWSSGRAYTGELFF
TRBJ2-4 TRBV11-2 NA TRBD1 TGTGCCAGCAGCTTAGATCCTTTGGTAGGGACAGGGTTTAATTTC CASSLDPLVGTGFNF
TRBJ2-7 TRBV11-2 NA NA TGTGCCAGCAGCCCTTTAAAGGGGAAAAGGGAAGAGCAGTACTTC CASSPLKGKREEQYF
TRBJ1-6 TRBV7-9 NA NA TGTGCCAGCAGCATCGATCTACAGGGCTCACCCCTCCACTTT CASSIDLQGSPLHF
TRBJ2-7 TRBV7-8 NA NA TGTGCCAGCAGCTCCGGGACTCCAGCCTACGAGCAGTACTTC CASSSGTPAYEQYF
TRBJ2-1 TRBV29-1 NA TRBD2 TGCAGCGTTGACGGGCTAGCGGGTTTGGATGAGCAGTTCTTC CSVDGLAGLDEQFF
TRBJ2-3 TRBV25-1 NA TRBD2 TGTGCCAGCAGTGACCGGGGGGTGACAGATACGCAGTATTTT CASSDRGVTDTQYF
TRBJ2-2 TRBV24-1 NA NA TGTGCCACCAGTGACCAGGGGTACACCGGGGAGCTGTTTTTT CATSDQGYTGELFF
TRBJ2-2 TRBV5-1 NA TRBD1 TGCGCCAGCAGCATTAGGGGGCAAGTGAACACCGGGGAGCTGTTTTTT CASSIRGQVNTGELFF
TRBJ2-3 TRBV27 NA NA TGTGCCAGCAGTTACGGGAGCACAGATACGCAGTATTTT CASSYGSTDTQYF
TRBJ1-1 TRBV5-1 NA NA TGCGCCAGCAGCTACTCGACAGTGAACACTGAAGCTTTCTTT CASSYSTVNTEAFF
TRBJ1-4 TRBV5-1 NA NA TGCGCCAGCAGTCTCGGACGGGGGAATGAAAAACTGTTTTTT CASSLGRGNEKLFF
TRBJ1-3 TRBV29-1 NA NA TGCAGCGTTGACAGGGTAGGAGGAAACACCATATATTTT CSVDRVGGNTIYF
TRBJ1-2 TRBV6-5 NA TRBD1 TGTGCCAGCAGTTACTCCCGGGACAGGGAAGACTATGGCTACACCTTC CASSYSRDREDYGYTF
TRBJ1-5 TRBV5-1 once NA TGCGCCAGCAGTACCGACGGAGATAGCAATCAGCCCCAGCATTTT CASSTDGDSNQPQHF
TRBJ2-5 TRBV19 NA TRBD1 TGTGCCAGTAGCTCGGGACAGGGGACGGAGACCCAGTACTTC CASSSGQGTETQYF
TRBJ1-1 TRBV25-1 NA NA TGTGCCAGCAGTGCCCAGAACCTGAGGACTGAAGCTTTCTTT CASSAQNLRTEAFF
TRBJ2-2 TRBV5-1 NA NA TGCGCCAGCAGCTTGGTCCAGGGAGGCCCCGGGGAGCTGTTTTTT CASSLVQGGPGELFF
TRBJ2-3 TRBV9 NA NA TGTGCCAGCAGCTCGTCCCCAGCGGGCACAGATACGCAGTATTTT CASSSSPAGTDTQYF
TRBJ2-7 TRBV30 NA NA TGTGCCTGGACCACCCACTTATCCTACGAGCAGTACTTC CAWTTHLSYEQYF
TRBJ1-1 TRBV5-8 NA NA TGTGCCAGCAGCTTGGTACAGCCGATGAACACTGAAGCTTTCTTT CASSLVQPMNTEAFF
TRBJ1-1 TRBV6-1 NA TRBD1 TGTGCCAGCAGAGAAGGGGACAGAAGGATGAACACTGAAGCTTTCTTT CASREGDRRMNTEAFF
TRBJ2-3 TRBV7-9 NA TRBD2 TGTGCCAGCAGCTTAGGATTGGGGAGTAGCGGGAGCCGAACAGATACGCAGTATTTT CASSLGLGSSGSRTDTQYF
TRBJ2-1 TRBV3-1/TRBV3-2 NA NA TGTGCCAGCAGCTTGGGGGGCTCCTACAATGAGCAGTTCTTC CASSLGGSYNEQFF
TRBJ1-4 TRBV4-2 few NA TGTGCCAGCAGCCAAGAATTGTCAGAAAAACTGTTTTTT CASSQELSEKLFF
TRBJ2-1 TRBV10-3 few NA TGTGCCATCAGTGAGCTTAGCTCGAGCTCCTACAATGAGCAGTTCTTC CAISELSSSSYNEQFF
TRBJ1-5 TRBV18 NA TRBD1 TGTGCCAGCTCGCCGGGACAGGAGCCGAATCAGCCCCAGCATTTT CASSPGQEPNQPQHF
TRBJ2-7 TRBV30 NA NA TGTGCTCTTTCACCGGGGGAATTGTTCGACGAGCAGTACTTC CALSPGELFDEQYF
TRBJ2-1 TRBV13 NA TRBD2 TGTGCCAGCAGCCAACCCCTCGGGGAGGGTCCCTACAATGAGCAGTTCTTC CASSQPLGEGPYNEQFF
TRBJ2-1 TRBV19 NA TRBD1 TGTGCCAGTAGTCCCGGGACAGGGGGCGGCAATGAGCAGTTCTTC CASSPGTGGGNEQFF
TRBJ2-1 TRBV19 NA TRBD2 TGTGCCAGTAGTATTGGGCTAGCGGGAGAATACAATGAGCAGTTCTTC CASSIGLAGEYNEQFF
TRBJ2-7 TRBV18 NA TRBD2 TGTGCCAGCTCACAAACTAGCGCTTCCTACGAGCAGTACTTC CASSQTSASYEQYF
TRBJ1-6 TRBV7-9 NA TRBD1 TGTGCCAGCAGCTTAGTTCGGGACAGGGCTTTCCCCCTCCACTTT CASSLVRDRAFPLHF
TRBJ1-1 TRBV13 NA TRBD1 TGTGCCAGCAGCTTACAGGGACAGGGAACTGAAGCTTTCTTT CASSLQGQGTEAFF
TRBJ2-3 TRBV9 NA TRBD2 TGTGCCAGCAGCGTAGAAGCGGGAGGGCAGTATTTT CASSVEAGGQYF
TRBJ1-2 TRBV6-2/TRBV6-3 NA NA TGTGCCAGCAGTTACCGTTTTCAGGGATCCAACTATGGCTACACCTTC CASSYRFQGSNYGYTF
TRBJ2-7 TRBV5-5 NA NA TGTGCCAGCAGCCAGGGTTTTTCCCACGAGCAGTACTTC CASSQGFSHEQYF
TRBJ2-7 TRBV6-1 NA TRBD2 TGTGCCAGCAGTGAGCTAGCGGGTGCCCCCTACGAGCAGTACTTC CASSELAGAPYEQYF
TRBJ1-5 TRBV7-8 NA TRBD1 TGTGCCAGCAGCGCTACAGGGGGGTTACAGCCCCAGCATTTT CASSATGGLQPQHF
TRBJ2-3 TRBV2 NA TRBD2 TGTGCCAGCAGTATAGCGGGAGGCCCCACAGATACGCAGTATTTT CASSIAGGPTDTQYF
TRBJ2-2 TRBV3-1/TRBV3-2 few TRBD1 TGTGCCAGCAGATCACTTACAGGGGTCCCCGGGGAGCTGTTTTTT CASRSLTGVPGELFF
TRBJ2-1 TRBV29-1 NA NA TGCAGCGTTGGCGGGGCCGCTGAGCAGTTCTTC CSVGGAAEQFF
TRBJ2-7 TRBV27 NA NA TGTGCCAGCAGTTTAGCAGAGGCCTACGAGCAGTACTTC CASSLAEAYEQYF
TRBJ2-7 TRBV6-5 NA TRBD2 TGTGCCAGCACCTTTTGGGCGGGAGAGGCCTACGAGCAGTACTTC CASTFWAGEAYEQYF
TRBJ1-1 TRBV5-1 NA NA TGCGCCAGCAGCCCCAGTCCCGCTAGTGGAACTGAAGCTTTCTTT CASSPSPASGTEAFF
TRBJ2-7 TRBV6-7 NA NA TGTGCCAGCAGCCATTACGAGCAGTACTTC CASSHYEQYF
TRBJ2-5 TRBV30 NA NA TGTGCCTGGAGTCTCGGGGATCAGACCCAGTACTTC CAWSLGDQTQYF